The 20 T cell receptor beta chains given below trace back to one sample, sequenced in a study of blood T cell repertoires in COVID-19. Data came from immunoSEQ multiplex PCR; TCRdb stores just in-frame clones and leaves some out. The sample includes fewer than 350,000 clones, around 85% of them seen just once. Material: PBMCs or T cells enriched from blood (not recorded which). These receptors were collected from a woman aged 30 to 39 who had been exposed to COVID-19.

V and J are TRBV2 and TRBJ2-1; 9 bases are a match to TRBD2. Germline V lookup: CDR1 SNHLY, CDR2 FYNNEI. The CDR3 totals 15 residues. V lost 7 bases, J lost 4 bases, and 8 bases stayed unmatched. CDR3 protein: CASTGAGGRYNEQFF. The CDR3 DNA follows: TGTGCCAGCACCGGAGCGGGGGGCCGTTACAATGAGCAGTTCTTC.

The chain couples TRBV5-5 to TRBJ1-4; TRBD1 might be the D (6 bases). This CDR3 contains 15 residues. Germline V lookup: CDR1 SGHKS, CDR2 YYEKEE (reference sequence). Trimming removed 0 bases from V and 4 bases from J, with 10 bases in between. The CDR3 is CASSLVGHLNEKLFF. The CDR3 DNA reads TGTGCCAGCAGCTTGGTGGGACATCTTAATGAAAAACTGTTTTTT.

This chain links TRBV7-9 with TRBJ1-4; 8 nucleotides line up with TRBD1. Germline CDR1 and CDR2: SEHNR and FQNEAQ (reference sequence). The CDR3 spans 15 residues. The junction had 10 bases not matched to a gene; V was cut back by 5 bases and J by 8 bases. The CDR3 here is CASSISGTGAEKLFF. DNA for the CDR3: TGTGCCAGCAGCATATCCGGGACAGGTGCAGAAAAACTGTTTTTT.

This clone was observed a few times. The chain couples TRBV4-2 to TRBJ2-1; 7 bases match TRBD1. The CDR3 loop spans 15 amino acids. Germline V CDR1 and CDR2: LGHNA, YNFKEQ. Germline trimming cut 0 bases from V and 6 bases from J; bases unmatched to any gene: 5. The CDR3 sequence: CASSQDQNRGNEQFF. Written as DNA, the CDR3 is TGTGCCAGCAGCCAAGATCAGAACAGGGGCAATGAGCAGTTCTTC.

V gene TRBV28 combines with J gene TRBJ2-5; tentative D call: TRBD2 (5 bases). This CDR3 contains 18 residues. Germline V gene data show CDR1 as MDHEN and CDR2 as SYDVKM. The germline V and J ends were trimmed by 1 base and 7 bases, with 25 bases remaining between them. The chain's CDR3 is CASSLSESILRTEGTQYF. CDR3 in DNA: TGTGCCAGCAGTTTATCGGAGTCAATCCTAAGGACCGAGGGGACCCAGTACTTC.

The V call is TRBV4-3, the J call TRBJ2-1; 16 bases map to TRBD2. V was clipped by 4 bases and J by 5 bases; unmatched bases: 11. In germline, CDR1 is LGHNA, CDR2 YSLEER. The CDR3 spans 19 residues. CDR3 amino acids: CASSRLPGLAGGDDNEQFF. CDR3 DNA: TGCGCCAGCAGCCGGCTCCCGGGACTAGCGGGGGGGGATGACAATGAGCAGTTCTTC.

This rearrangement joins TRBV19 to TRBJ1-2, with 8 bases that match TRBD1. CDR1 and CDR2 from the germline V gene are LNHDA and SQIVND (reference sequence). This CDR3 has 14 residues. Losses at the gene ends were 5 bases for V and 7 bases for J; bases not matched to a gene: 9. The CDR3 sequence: CASSPDRGMAGYTF. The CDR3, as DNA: TGTGCCAGTAGTCCCGACAGGGGTATGGCTGGCTACACCTTC.

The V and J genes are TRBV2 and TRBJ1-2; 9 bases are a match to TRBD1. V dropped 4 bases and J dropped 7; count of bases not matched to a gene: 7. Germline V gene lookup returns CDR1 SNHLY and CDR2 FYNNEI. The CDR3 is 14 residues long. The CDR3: CASSAGTGYAGYTF. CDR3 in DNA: TGTGCCAGCAGTGCCGGGACAGGGTATGCTGGCTACACCTTC.

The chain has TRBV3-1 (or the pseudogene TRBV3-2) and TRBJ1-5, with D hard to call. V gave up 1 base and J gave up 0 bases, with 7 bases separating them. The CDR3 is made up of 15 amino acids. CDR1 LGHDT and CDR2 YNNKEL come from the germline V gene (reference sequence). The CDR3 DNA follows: TGTGCCAGCAGCCAAGGACTGAATAGCAATCAGCCCCAGCATTTT. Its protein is CASSQGLNSNQPQHF.

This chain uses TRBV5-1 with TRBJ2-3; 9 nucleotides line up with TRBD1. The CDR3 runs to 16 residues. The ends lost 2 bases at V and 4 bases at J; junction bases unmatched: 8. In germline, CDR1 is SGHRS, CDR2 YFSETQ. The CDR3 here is CASSFLGQGSPDTQYF. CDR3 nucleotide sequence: TGCGCCAGCAGCTTCCTGGGACAGGGTAGTCCAGATACGCAGTATTTT.

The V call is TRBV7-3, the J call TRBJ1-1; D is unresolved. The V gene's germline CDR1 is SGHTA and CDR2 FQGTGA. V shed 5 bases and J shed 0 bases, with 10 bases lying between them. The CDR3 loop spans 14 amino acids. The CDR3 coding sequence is TGTGCCAGCAGCCCCAACGGGTTGAACACTGAAGCTTTCTTT. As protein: CASSPNGLNTEAFF.

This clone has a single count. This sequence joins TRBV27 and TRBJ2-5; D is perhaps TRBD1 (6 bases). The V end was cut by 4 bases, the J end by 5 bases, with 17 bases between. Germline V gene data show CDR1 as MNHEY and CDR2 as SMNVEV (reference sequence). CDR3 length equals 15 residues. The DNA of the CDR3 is TGTGCCAGCAGTTCGTCAGGGGTTGGGCGGGAGACCCAGTACTTC. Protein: CASSSSGVGRETQYF.

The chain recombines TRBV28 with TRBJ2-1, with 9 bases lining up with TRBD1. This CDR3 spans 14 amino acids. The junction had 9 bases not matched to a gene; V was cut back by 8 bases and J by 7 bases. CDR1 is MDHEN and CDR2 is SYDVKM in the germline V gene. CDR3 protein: CASSPGQGGNEQFF. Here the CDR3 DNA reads TGTGCCAGCTCTCCGGGACAGGGAGGTAATGAGCAGTTCTTC.

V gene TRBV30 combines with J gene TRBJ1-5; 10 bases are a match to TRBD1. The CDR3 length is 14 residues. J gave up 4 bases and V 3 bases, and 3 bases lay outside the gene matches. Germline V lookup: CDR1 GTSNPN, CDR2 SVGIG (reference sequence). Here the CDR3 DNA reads TGTGCCTGGAGCCGGGACAGGGGTAATCAGCCCCAGCATTTT. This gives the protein CAWSRDRGNQPQHF.

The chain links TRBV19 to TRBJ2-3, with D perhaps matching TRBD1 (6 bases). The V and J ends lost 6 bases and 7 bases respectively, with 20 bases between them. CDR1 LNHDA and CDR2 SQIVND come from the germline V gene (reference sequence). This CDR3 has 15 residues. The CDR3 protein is CASSQKGGESYTQYF. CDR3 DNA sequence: TGTGCCAGTAGCCAAAAAGGGGGAGAGTCATATACGCAGTATTTT.

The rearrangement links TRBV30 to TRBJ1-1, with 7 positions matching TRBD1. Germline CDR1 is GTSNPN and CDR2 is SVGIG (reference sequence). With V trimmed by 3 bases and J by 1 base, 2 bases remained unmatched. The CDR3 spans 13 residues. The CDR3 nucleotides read TGTGCCTGGAGAAGACAGGGGAACACTGAAGCTTTCTTT. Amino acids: CAWRRQGNTEAFF.

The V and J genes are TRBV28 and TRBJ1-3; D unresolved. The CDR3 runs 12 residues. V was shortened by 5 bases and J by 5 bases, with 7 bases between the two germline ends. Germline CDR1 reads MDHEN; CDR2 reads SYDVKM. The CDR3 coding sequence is TGTGCCAGCAGTCAAAACAGAAACACCATATATTTT. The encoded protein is CASSQNRNTIYF.

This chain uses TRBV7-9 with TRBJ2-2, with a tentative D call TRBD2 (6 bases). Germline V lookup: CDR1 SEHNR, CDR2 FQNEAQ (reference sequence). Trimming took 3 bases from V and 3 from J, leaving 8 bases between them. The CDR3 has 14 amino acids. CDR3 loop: CASSLDYDTGELFF. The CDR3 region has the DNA TGTGCCAGCAGCTTGGACTACGACACCGGGGAGCTGTTTTTT.

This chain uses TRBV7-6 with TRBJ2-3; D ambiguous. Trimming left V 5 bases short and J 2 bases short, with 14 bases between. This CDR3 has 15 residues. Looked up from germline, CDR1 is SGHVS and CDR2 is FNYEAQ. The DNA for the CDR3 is TGTGCCAGCAGCCCAAACGGCGGATTCACAGATACGCAGTATTTT. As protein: CASSPNGGFTDTQYF. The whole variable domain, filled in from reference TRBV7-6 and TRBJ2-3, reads GAGVSQSPRYKVTKRGQDVALRCDPISGHVSLYWYRQALGQGPEFLTYFNYEAQQDKSGLPNDRFSAERPEGSISTLTIQRTEQRDSAMYRCASSPNGGFTDTQYFGPGTRLTVL.

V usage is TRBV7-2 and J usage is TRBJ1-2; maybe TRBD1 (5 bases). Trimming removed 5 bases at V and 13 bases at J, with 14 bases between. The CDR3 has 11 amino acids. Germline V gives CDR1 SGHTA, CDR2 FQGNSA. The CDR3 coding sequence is TGTGCCAGCAGCCTGGGACTAAGATTCACCTTC. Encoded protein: CASSLGLRFTF.